Here is one TCR beta chain with its context. Its antigen is not identified. The germline gene is not matched at one end of the junction; a read error may be the cause. This sample is part of a study of read filtering for tumor transcriptome and immune sequencing. Study at large: R-ISS stage counts were eight or nine for I, around 17 for II, about 7 for III. IR-seq gave about 4.05 to 11 million TCR reads per sample; RNA-seq gave roughly 80 to 1,400.

This CDR3 contains 12 residues. This library used around 400 ng RNA and molecular barcoded adaptors spanning alpha/delta and beta/gamma chains. Each CDR3 protein is one row after TCRdb ran MiXCR on the reads. The sample carries roughly 67,000 distinct CDR3 sequences, around a fifth recorded once. Study-wide findings and caveats: Sorted CD138-negative bone marrow cells were not purified T cells.

The TCR originated in a donor at least 40 years old with multiple myeloma. The rearrangement links TRBV12-3 or TRBV12-4 to TRBJ2-1; possibly TRBD1 for D (6 bases). Sequencing used a population of CD138-negative cells sorted from bone marrow. The CDR3 sequence is CASSRGYNERFF. DNA of the CDR3: TGTGCCAGCAGCAGGGGTTACAATGAGCGGTTCTTC.